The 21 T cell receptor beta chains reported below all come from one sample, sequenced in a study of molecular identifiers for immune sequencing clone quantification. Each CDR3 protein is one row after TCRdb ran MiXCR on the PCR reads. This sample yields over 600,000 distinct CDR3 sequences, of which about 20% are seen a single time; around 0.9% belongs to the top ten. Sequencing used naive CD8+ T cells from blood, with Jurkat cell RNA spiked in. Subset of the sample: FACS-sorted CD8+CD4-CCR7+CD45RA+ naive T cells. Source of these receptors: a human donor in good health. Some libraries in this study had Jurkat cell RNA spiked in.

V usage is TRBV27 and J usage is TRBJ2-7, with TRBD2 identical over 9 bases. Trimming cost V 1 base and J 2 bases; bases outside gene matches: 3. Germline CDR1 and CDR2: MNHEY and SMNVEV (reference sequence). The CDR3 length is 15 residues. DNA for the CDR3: TGTGCCAGCAGTTTATTGACTAGCGGAACCTACGAGCAGTACTTC. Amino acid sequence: CASSLLTSGTYEQYF.

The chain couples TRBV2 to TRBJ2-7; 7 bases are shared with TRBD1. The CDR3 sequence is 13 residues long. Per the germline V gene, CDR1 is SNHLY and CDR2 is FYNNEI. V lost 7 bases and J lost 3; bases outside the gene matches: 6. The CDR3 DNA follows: TGTGCCAGCAAGCTGCAGGGGGACTACGAGCAGTACTTC. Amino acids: CASKLQGDYEQYF.

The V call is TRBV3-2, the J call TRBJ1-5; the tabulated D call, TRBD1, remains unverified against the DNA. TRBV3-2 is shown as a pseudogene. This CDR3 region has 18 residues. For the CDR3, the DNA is TGTGCCAGCAGCCAAGATCGGGGGGACAGGGACTACAATCAGCCCCAGCATTTT. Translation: CASSQDRGDRDYNQPQHF.

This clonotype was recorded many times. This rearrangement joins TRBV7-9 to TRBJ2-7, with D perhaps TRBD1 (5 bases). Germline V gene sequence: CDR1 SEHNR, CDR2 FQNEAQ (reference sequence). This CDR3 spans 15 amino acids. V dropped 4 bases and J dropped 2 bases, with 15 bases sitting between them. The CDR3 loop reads CASSSPTESPYEQYF. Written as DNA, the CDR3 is TGTGCCAGCAGCTCCCCGACAGAAAGCCCCTACGAGCAGTACTTC. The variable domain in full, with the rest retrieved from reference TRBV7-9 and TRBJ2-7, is DTGVSQNPRHKITKRGQNVTFRCDPISEHNRLYWYRQTLGQGPEFLTYFQNEAQLEKSRLLSDRFSAERPKGSFSTLEIQRTEQGDSAMYLCASSSPTESPYEQYFGPGTRLTVT.

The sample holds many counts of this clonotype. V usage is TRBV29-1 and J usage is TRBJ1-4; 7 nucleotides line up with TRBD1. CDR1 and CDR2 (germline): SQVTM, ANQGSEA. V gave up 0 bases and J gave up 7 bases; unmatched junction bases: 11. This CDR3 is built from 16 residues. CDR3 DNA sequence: TGCAGCGTTGAAGAGGGGGACAGTAGCGGTTTTGAAAAACTGTTTTTT. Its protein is CSVEEGDSSGFEKLFF.

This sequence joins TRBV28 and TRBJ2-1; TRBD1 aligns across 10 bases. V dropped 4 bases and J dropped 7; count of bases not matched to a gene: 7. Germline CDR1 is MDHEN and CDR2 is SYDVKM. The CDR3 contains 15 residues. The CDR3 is CASSSPGQGWNEQFF. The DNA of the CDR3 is TGTGCCAGCAGTTCCCCGGGACAGGGGTGGAATGAGCAGTTCTTC.

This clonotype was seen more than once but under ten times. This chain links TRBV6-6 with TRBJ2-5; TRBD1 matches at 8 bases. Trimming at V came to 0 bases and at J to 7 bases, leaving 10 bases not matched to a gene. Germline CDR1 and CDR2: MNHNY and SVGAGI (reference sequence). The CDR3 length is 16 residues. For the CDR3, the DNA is TGTGCCAGCAGTTACTCAACAGGGGGTCCTGCGGGGACCCAGTACTTC. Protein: CASSYSTGGPAGTQYF.

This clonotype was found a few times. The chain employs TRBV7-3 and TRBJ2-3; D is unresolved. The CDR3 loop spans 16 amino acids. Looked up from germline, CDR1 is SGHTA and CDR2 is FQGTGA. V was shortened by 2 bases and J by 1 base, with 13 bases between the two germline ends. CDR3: CASSLDRTPGTDTQYF. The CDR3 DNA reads TGTGCCAGCAGCTTAGATAGGACGCCCGGCACAGATACGCAGTATTTT.

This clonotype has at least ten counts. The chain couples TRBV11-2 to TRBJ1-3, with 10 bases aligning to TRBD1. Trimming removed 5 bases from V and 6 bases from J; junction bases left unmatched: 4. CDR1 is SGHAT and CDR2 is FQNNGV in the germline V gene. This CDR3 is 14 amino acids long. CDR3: CASSPGTGENTIYF. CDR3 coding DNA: TGTGCCAGCAGCCCCGGGACAGGGGAAAACACCATATATTTT.

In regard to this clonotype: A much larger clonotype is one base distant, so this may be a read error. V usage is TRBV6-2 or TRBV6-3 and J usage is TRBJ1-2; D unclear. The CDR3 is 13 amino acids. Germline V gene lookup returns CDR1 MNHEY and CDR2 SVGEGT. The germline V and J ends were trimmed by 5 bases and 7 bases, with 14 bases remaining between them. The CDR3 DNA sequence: TGTGCCAGCAGTGCCGTAAACCCTCTTGGCTACACCTTC. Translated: CASSAVNPLGYTF.

The CDR3 sequence: CASSLALVGGGNEQFF. The CDR3, as DNA: TGTGCCAGCAGTTTAGCCTTGGTGGGAGGGGGAAATGAGCAGTTCTTC. The chain employs TRBV28 and TRBJ2-1; possibly TRBD2 for D (7 bases). Trimming took 2 bases from V and 7 from J, leaving 18 bases between them. In germline, CDR1 is MDHEN, CDR2 SYDVKM. CDR3 length: 16 residues. Filled out from reference TRBV28 and TRBJ2-1, the complete variable domain reads DVKVTQSSRYLVKRTGEKVFLECVQDMDHENMFWYRQDPGLGLRLIYFSYDVKMKEKGDIPEGYSVSREKKERFSLILESASTNQTSMYLCASSLALVGGGNEQFFGPGTRLTVL.

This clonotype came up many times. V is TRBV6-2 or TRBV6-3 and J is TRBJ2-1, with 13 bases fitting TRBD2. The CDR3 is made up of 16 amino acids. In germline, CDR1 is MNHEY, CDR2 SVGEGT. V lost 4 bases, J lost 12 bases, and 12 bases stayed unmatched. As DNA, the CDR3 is TGTGCCAGCAGTTCCACTTGGACTAGCGGGAGCCCTCGGCAGTTCTTC. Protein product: CASSSTWTSGSPRQFF.

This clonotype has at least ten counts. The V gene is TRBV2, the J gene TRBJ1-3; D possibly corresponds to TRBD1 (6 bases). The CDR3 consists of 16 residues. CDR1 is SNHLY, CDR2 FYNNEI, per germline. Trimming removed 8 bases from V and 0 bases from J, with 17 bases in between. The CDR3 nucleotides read TGTGCCAGCCCCTCCACAGGGTTAAACTCTGGAAACACCATATATTTT. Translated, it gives CASPSTGLNSGNTIYF.

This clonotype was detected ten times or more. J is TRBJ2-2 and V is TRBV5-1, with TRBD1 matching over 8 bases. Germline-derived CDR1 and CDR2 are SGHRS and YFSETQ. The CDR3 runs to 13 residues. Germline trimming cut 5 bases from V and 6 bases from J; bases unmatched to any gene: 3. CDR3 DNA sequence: TGCGCCAGCAGTCTGGACAGGGCCGGGGAGCTGTTTTTT. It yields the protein CASSLDRAGELFF. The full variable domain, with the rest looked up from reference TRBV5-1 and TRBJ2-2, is KAGVTQTPRYLIKTRGQQVTLSCSPISGHRSVSWYQQTPGQGLQFLFEYFSETQRNKGNFPGRFSGRQFSNSRSEMNVSTLELGDSALYLCASSLDRAGELFFGEGSRLTVL.

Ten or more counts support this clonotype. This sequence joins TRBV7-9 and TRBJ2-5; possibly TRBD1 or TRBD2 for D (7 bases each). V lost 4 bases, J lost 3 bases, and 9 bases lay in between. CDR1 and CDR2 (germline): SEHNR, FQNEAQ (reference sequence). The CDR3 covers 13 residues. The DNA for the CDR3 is TGTGCCAGCAGCTCAGGGGGGGAAGAGACCCAGTACTTC. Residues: CASSSGGEETQYF.

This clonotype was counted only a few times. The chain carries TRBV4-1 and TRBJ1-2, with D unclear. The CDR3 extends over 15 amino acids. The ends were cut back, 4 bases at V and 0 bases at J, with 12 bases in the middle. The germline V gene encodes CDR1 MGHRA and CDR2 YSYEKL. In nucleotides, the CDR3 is TGCGCCAGCAGCCCAAAGGTGGGGTCTAACTATGGCTACACCTTC. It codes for CASSPKVGSNYGYTF.

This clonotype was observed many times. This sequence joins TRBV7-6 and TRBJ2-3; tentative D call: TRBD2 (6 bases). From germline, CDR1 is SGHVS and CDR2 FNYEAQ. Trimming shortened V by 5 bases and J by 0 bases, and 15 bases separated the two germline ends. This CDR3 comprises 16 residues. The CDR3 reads CASSRRLGLSTDTQYF. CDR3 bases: TGTGCCAGCAGCCGGCGACTAGGCCTGAGCACAGATACGCAGTATTTT.

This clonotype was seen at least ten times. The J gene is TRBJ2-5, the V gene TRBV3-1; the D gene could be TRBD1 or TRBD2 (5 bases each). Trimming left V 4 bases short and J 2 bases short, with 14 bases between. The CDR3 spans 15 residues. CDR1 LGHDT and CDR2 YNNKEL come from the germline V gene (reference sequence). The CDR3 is CASSRRDGEQETQYF. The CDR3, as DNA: TGTGCCAGCAGCCGTCGGGACGGAGAGCAAGAGACCCAGTACTTC.

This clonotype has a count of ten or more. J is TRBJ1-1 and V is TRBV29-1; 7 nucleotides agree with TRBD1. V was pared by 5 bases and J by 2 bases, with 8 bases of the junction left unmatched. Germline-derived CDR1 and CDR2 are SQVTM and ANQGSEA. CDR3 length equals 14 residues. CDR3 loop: CSVRGGTVNTEAFF. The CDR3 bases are TGCAGCGTTCGTGGAGGGACAGTCAACACTGAAGCTTTCTTT.

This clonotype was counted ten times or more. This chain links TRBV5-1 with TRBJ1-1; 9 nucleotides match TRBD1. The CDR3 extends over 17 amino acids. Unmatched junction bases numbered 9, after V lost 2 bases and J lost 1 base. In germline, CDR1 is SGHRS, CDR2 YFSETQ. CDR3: CASSFPETGGRNTEAFF. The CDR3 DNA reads TGCGCCAGCAGCTTCCCCGAGACAGGGGGGAGGAACACTGAAGCTTTCTTT.

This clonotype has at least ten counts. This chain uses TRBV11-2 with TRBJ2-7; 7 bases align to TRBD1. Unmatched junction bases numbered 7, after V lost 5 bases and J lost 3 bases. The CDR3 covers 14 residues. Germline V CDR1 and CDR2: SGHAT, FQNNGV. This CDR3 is CASSTISGGYEQYF. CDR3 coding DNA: TGTGCCAGCAGCACCATCTCAGGGGGCTACGAGCAGTACTTC.